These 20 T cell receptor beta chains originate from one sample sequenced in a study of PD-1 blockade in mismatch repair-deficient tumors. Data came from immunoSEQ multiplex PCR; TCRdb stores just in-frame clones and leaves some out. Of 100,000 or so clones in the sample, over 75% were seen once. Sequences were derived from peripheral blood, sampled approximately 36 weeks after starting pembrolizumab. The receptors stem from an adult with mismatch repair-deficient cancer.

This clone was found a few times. The CDR3 region has the DNA TGTGCCTGGAGTGCAACACAGGGGGCCGACCCCTACGAGCAGTACTTC. Protein: CAWSATQGADPYEQYF. The J gene is TRBJ2-7, the V gene TRBV30; 9 positions agree with TRBD1. Trimming cost V 1 base and J 2 bases; bases outside gene matches: 9. The CDR3 contains 16 residues. Germline CDR1 is GTSNPN and CDR2 is SVGIG (reference sequence).

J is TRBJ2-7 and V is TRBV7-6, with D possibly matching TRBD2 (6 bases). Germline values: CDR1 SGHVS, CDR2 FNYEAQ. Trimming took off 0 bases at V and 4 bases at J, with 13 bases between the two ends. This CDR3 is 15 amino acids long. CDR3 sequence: CASSLAEGQRYEQYF. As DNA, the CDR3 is TGTGCCAGCAGCTTAGCGGAGGGGCAAAGATACGAGCAGTACTTC.

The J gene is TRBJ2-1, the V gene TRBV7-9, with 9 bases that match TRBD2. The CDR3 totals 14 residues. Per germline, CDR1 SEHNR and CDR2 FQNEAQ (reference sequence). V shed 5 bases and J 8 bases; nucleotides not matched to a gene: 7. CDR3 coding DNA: TGTGCCAGCAGCACGGGGACTAGCTCCTATGAGCAGTTCTTC. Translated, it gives CASSTGTSSYEQFF.

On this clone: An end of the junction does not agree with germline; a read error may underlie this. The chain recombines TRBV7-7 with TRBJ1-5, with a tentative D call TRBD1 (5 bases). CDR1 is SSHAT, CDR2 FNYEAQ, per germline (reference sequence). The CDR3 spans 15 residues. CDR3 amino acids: CASSLDTGPNQPQHF. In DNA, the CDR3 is TGTGCTAGCAGCTTAGATACGGGGCCCAATCAGCCCCAGCATTTT.

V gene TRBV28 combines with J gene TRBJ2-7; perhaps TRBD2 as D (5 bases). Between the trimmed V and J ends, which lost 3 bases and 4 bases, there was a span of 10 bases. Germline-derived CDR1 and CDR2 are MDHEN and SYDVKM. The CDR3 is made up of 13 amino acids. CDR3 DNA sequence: TGTGCCAGCAGTTTTGCCCCGGGGTACGAGCAGTACTTC. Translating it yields CASSFAPGYEQYF.

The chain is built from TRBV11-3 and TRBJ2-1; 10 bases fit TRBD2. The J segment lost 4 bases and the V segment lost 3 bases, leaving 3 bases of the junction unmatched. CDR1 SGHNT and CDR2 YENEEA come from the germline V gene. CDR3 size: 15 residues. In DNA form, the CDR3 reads TGTGCCAGCAGCTTGGGACTAGCGACGTACAATGAGCAGTTCTTC. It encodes CASSLGLATYNEQFF.

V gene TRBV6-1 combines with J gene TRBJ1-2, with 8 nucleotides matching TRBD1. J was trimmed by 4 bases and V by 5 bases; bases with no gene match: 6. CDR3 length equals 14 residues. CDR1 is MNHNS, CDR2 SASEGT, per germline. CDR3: CASSIGQGPYGYTF. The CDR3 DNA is TGTGCCAGCAGTATCGGACAGGGCCCCTATGGCTACACCTTC.

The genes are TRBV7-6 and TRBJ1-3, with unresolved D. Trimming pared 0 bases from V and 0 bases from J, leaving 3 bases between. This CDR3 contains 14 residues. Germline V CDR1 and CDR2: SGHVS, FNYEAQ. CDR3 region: CASSLAGSGNTIYF. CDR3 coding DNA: TGTGCCAGCAGCTTAGCAGGCTCTGGAAACACCATATATTTT.

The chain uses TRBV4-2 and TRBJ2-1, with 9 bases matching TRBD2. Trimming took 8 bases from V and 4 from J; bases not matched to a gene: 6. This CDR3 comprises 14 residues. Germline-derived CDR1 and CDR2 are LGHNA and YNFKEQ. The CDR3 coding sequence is TGTGCCAGCGGTCCCCTAGCGGGGTACAATGAGCAGTTCTTC. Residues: CASGPLAGYNEQFF.

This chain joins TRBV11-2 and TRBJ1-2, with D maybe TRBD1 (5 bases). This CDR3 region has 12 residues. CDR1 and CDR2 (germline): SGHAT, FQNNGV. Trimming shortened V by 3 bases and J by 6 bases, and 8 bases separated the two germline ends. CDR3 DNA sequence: TGTGCCAGCAGCTTTGGGGGGAATGGCTACACCTTC. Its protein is CASSFGGNGYTF.

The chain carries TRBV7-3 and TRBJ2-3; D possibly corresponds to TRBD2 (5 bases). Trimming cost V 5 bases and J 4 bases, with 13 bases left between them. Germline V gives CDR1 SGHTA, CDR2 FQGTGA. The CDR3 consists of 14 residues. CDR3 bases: TGTGCCAGCAGCCCTGGACTGGACGCAGATACGCAGTATTTT. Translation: CASSPGLDADTQYF.

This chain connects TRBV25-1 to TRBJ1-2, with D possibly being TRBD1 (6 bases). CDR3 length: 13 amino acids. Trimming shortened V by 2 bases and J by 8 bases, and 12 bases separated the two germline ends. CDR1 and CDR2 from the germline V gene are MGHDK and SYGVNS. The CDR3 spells CASSERGADGYTF. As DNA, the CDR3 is TGTGCCAGCAGTGAAAGGGGGGCCGACGGCTACACCTTC.

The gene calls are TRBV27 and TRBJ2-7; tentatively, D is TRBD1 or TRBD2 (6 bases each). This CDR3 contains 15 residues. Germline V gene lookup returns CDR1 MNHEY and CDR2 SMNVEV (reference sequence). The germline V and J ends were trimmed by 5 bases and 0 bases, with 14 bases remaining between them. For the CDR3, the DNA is TGTGCCAGCAGTCACAGGGACTTCCCCTCCTACGAGCAGTACTTC. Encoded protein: CASSHRDFPSYEQYF.

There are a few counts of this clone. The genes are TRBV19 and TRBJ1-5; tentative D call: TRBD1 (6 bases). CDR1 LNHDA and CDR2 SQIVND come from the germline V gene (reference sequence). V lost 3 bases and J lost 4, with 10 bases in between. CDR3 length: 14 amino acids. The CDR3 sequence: CASSMGHWNQPQHF. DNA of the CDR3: TGTGCCAGTAGTATGGGACATTGGAATCAGCCCCAGCATTTT. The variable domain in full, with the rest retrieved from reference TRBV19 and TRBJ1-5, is DGGITQSPKYLFRKEGQNVTLSCEQNLNHDAMYWYRQDPGQGLRLIYYSQIVNDFQKGDIAEGYSVSREKKESFPLTVTSAQKNPTAFYLCASSMGHWNQPQHFGDGTRLSIL.

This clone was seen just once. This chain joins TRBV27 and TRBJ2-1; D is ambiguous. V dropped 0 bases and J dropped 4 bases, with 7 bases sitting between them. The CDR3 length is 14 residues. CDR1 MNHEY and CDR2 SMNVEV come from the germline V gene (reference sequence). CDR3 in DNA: TGTGCCAGCAGTTTATCGTCTCCGTACAATGAGCAGTTCTTC. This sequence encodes CASSLSSPYNEQFF.

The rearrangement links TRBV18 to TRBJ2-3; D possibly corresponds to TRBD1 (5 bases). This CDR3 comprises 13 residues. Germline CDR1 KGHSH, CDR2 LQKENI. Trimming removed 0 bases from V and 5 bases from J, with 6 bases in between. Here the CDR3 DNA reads TGTGCCAGCTCACCACCGGGGCTAGATACGCAGTATTTT. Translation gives CASSPPGLDTQYF.

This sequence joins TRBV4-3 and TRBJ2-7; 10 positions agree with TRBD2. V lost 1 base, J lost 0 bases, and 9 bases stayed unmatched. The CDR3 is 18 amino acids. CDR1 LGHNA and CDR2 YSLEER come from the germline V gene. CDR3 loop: CASSQAPSGSRSSYEQYF. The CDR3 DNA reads TGCGCCAGCAGCCAAGCGCCTAGCGGGAGTCGCAGCTCCTACGAGCAGTACTTC.

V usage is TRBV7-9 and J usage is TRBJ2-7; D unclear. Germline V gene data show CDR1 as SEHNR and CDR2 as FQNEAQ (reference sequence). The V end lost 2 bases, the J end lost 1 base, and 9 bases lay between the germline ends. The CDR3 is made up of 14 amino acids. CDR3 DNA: TGTGCCAGCAGCTTATTTAGTAGTTCCTACGAGCAGTACTTC. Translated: CASSLFSSSYEQYF.

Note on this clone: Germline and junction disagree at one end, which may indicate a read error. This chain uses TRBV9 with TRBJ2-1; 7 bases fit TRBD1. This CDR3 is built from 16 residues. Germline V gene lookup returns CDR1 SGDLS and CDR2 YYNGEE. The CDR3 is CASSVSGRTGYDEQFF. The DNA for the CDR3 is TGTGCCAGCAGCGTAAGTGGGCGGACAGGCTACGATGAGCAGTTCTTC.

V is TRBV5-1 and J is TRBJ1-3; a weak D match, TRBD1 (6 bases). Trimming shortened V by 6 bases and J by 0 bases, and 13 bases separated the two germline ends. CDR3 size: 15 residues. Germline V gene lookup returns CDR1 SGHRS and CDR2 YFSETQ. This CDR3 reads CASTGGGGSGNTIYF. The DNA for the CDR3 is TGCGCCAGCACCGGTGGAGGGGGCTCTGGAAACACCATATATTTT.